The 17 T cell receptor beta chains presented below share a single source sample, sequenced in a study of cytomegalovirus exposure and HLA in healthy donors. Vbeta (60) and Jbeta (13) primers were used in the PCR. Sequenced by immunoSEQ multiplex PCR; TCRdb stores in-frame clones only, minus some. The sample shows some 270,000 clones, approximately 80% of them seen only once. Material: PBMCs. The receptors originated from a girl aged 2 to 10 in good health and CMV-seronegative.

J is TRBJ1-5 and V is TRBV28; D remains ambiguous. V lost 1 base and J 4 bases, leaving 17 bases between the germline ends. This CDR3 has 17 residues. CDR1 and CDR2 (germline): MDHEN, SYDVKM. CDR3 nucleotide sequence: TGTGCCAGCAGTTTATCTATCTGGGTCCCCGGGAATCAGCCCCAGCATTTT. Translation: CASSLSIWVPGNQPQHF.

V gene TRBV13 combines with J gene TRBJ2-1; the D gene is possibly TRBD1 (5 bases). Trimming took off 1 base at V and 7 bases at J, with 8 bases between the two ends. The CDR3 runs to 13 residues. From germline, CDR1 is PRHDT and CDR2 FYEKMQ (reference sequence). The CDR3 loop reads CASSLAGINEQFF. The CDR3 nucleotides read TGTGCCAGCAGCTTAGCAGGGATTAATGAGCAGTTCTTC.

The rearrangement links TRBV5-1 to TRBJ2-5, with TRBD2 identical over 7 bases. There are 15 residues in the CDR3. Germline V gene lookup returns CDR1 SGHRS and CDR2 YFSETQ. The V gene end was trimmed by 2 bases and the J gene end by 2 bases; junction bases not matched to a gene: 6. CDR3 region: CASSFPAGRQETQYF. The CDR3 coding sequence is TGCGCCAGCAGCTTTCCAGCGGGGAGGCAAGAGACCCAGTACTTC.

This clone came up a few times. The rearrangement uses TRBV18 and TRBJ1-2; perhaps TRBD1 as D (6 bases). This CDR3 contains 16 residues. V dropped 6 bases and J dropped 4 bases, with 21 bases sitting between them. Per the germline V gene, CDR1 is KGHSH and CDR2 is LQKENI. The chain's CDR3 is CASSRKQGFIVYGYTF. The CDR3 nucleotides are TGTGCCAGCTCTCGCAAACAGGGTTTCATTGTCTATGGCTACACCTTC.

This chain uses TRBV10-2 with TRBJ2-1, with 8 bases fitting TRBD1. Looked up from germline, CDR1 is WSHSY and CDR2 is SAAADI. J was trimmed by 6 bases and V by 2 bases; bases with no gene match: 6. The CDR3 consists of 15 residues. The CDR3 sequence is CASSEMQGAGNEQFF. DNA for the CDR3: TGCGCCAGCAGTGAGATGCAGGGGGCCGGCAATGAGCAGTTCTTC.

The chain uses TRBV27 and TRBJ2-5, with a possible D match to TRBD1 (6 bases). The CDR3 runs 16 residues. V was trimmed by 5 bases and J by 4 bases, leaving 20 bases between them. Germline CDR1 is MNHEY and CDR2 is SMNVEV (reference sequence). CDR3 sequence: CASSLLSYWGPETQYF. For the CDR3, the DNA is TGTGCCAGCAGTCTTCTATCCTACTGGGGGCCAGAGACCCAGTACTTC.

The chain recombines TRBV27 with TRBJ2-5; 9 nucleotides align to TRBD2. The CDR3 contains 19 residues. Trimming cost V 3 bases and J 4 bases; bases outside gene matches: 18. CDR1 and CDR2 (germline): MNHEY, SMNVEV (reference sequence). The CDR3 region is CASSLRSLSGRTSRETQYF. In DNA, the CDR3 is TGTGCCAGCAGTTTGCGGAGCTTGAGCGGGAGGACCTCCAGAGAGACCCAGTACTTC.

Here the CDR3 DNA reads TGTGCCAGCAGTTCTAGCGGGAGACAATGGTCCGGGGAGCTGTTTTTT. Translated, it gives CASSSSGRQWSGELFF. The chain has TRBV5-4 and TRBJ2-2, with 10 bases aligning to TRBD2. The CDR3 has 16 residues. The V and J ends lost 5 bases and 6 bases, in that order; junction bases with no gene match: 10. The germline V gene encodes CDR1 SGHNT and CDR2 YYREEE (reference sequence).

The chain combines TRBV28 with TRBJ2-1; no reliable D call. Germline V gene sequence: CDR1 MDHEN, CDR2 SYDVKM. This CDR3 has 16 amino acids. V was trimmed by 2 bases and J by 0 bases, leaving 11 bases between them. CDR3 in amino acids: CASSLPHYISYNEQFF. The CDR3 DNA reads TGTGCCAGCAGTTTACCCCACTACATCTCCTACAATGAGCAGTTCTTC.

The genes are TRBV2 and TRBJ2-7; D unclear. Trimming removed 4 bases at V and 2 bases at J, with 6 bases between. CDR3 size: 12 residues. Germline V lookup: CDR1 SNHLY, CDR2 FYNNEI. The CDR3 DNA reads as TGTGCCAGCAGTGGTTCCGCCTACGAGCAGTACTTC. It specifies CASSGSAYEQYF.

The chain has TRBV19 and TRBJ1-2, with TRBD1 matching 7 bases. Germline V gives CDR1 LNHDA, CDR2 SQIVND (reference sequence). This CDR3 has 12 amino acids. With V trimmed by 10 bases and J by 4 bases, 6 bases remained unmatched. The CDR3: CATRTGGYGYTF. The CDR3, as DNA: TGTGCCACCCGGACAGGCGGCTATGGCTACACCTTC.

V is TRBV5-5 and J is TRBJ2-7; possible D gene TRBD1, 5 bases. Germline loops: CDR1 SGHKS, CDR2 YYEKEE (reference sequence). Trimming stripped 2 bases from V and 2 bases from J, with 17 bases between. The CDR3 is 16 residues long. The CDR3 here is CASSFLVIAGPYEQYF. In DNA, the CDR3 is TGTGCCAGCAGCTTTCTGGTGATAGCAGGGCCCTACGAGCAGTACTTC. Together with reference TRBV5-5 and TRBJ2-7, the CDR3 gives the full variable domain: DAGVTQSPTHLIKTRGQQVTLRCSPISGHKSVSWYQQVLGQGPQFIFQYYEKEERGRGNFPDRFSARQFPNYSSELNVNALLLGDSALYLCASSFLVIAGPYEQYFGPGTRLTVT.

This clone was seen more than once but under ten times. Written as DNA, the CDR3 is TGCGCCAGCAGCTTCTACAGGGGGCGCGGAAGTGAGCAGTACTTC. Its translation is CASSFYRGRGSEQYF. The chain combines TRBV5-1 with TRBJ2-5; TRBD1 aligns across 9 bases. From germline, CDR1 is SGHRS and CDR2 YFSETQ. The CDR3 is made up of 15 amino acids. V dropped 2 bases and J dropped 11; count of bases not matched to a gene: 13.

The chain combines TRBV11-2 with TRBJ2-5; 8 bases match TRBD1. The tail of the sequence fits TRBJ2-7 better, so the J call may be wrong. The CDR3 consists of 15 residues. The germline CDR1 and CDR2 sequences are SGHAT and FQNNGV. CDR3 DNA sequence: TGTGCCAGCAGCTTAGAAGGGACAGGAGCCTACGAGCAGTACTTC. Amino acids: CASSLEGTGAYEQYF.

V and J are TRBV28 and TRBJ1-2; no clear D gene. Between the trimmed V and J ends, which lost 2 bases and 5 bases, there was a span of 27 bases. Germline V gene data show CDR1 as MDHEN and CDR2 as SYDVKM. The CDR3 is made up of 19 amino acids. CDR3 in DNA: TGTGCCAGCAGTTTAGAGGAAGGAGTATTCAGAGGAGGGAGGTATGGCTACACCTTC. Its translation is CASSLEEGVFRGGRYGYTF.

The chain joins TRBV7-3 to TRBJ2-6; D is unclear. CDR3 length equals 18 residues. The germline V gene has CDR1 SGHTA and CDR2 FQGTGA. The V end lost 5 bases, the J end lost 3 bases, and 20 bases lay between the germline ends. For the CDR3, the DNA is TGTGCCAGCAGCCCAACCCCAGGCCGTGTGGGTGGGGCCAACGTCCTGACTTTC. It codes for CASSPTPGRVGGANVLTF.

This clone showed up just once. The rearrangement joins TRBV5-6 to TRBJ1-2; 8 bases line up with TRBD1. The trim removed 4 bases at V and 2 bases at J, leaving 4 bases unmatched. Germline V CDR1 and CDR2: SGHDT, YYEEEE. CDR3 length equals 14 residues. CDR3 amino acids: CASSLRDRNYGYTF. The CDR3 nucleotides read TGTGCCAGCAGCCTTAGGGACAGGAACTATGGCTACACCTTC.